The rows below give T cell receptor beta chains drawn from one sample of a study of early T cells in non-severe SARS-CoV-2 infection. TCRdb recomputed calls from the 5' RACE reads with MiXCR, one row per CDR3 protein. The sample shows 75,000 or so distinct CDR3 sequences, roughly 10% of them seen only once. The sample was whole blood, taken at baseline. The receptor source for this set is an adult who was a healthcare worker with PCR-confirmed SARS-CoV-2 infection or an uninfected control (not recorded which). The CDR3 runs from the conserved cysteine through the conserved F or W. Each record gives: CDR3 DNA, CDR3 protein, V gene, CDR3 length, D gene, J gene, clone size. D genes are given only for firm matches. Only part of the rows carry a size: once, few, many, or a class if the clone is expanded.

TGTGCCAGTATCTCCCCCGGCGGGCGGGCTGAAGCTTTCTTT,CASISPGGRAEAFF,TRBV19,14,-,TRBJ1-1,-
TGTGCCAGCAGGTCCGGGGAGCTGTTTTTT,CASRSGELFF,TRBV6-6,10,-,TRBJ2-2,many
TGTGCCAGCAGTGAAGAGGAGACAGGGCCTTCACCCCTCCACTTT,CASSEEETGPSPLHF,TRBV2,15,TRBD1,TRBJ1-6,many
TGTGCCAGCAGCGGTAGTTCGGTGACGCGATACACAGATACGCAGTATTTT,CASSGSSVTRYTDTQYF,TRBV7-2,17,-,TRBJ2-3,few
TGTGCCAGCAGCTACGCTCCCCTTTCGGTGGAGCAGTACTTC,CASSYAPLSVEQYF,TRBV5-5,14,-,TRBJ2-7,few
TGCAGCGTCGTTGAGGGGAACCCAAGGGCCAATGAGCAGTTCTTC,CSVVEGNPRANEQFF,TRBV29-1,15,-,TRBJ2-1,many
TGTGCCAGCAGCTCGCTAGCGGGAATCTACAATGAGCAGTTCTTC,CASSSLAGIYNEQFF,TRBV7-3,15,TRBD2,TRBJ2-1,-
TGCAGTGCCCGAACAGGGGGCAATCAGCCCCAGCATTTT,CSARTGGNQPQHF,TRBV20-1,13,TRBD1,TRBJ1-5,few
TGTGCCAGCAGTGAAGTAGCCGGGACGCATCAGCCCCAGCATTTT,CASSEVAGTHQPQHF,TRBV6-1,15,-,TRBJ1-5,many
TGTGCCACCAGCAGAGTGGGTCGGGGAACAACTAATGAAAAACTGTTTTTT,CATSRVGRGTTNEKLFF,TRBV15,17,-,TRBJ1-4,-
TGTGCCAGCAGCTTGGCCGGGAATTCCGGGGAGCTGTTTTTT,CASSLAGNSGELFF,TRBV5-4,14,-,TRBJ2-2,-
TGTGCCAGCAGCTCTGTTCGAGGGAGCCACTACGACCAGTACTTC,CASSSVRGSHYDQYF,TRBV7-2,15,-,TRBJ2-7,-
TGTGCCAGCAGTTACGGTCAGCAAACCTCCTACGAGCAGTACTTC,CASSYGQQTSYEQYF,TRBV6-6,15,-,TRBJ2-7,-
TGCAGCGTTGAGGTTCTAGCCGGGTTTTCCCAGTACTTC,CSVEVLAGFSQYF,TRBV29-1,13,-,TRBJ2-5,-
TGTGCCAGCAGCTCAGCGAGGTTCTTCTACGAGCAGTACTTC,CASSSARFFYEQYF,TRBV11-2,14,-,TRBJ2-7,few
TGCAGTGCAAAGCGGGGGCCGAACACCGGGGAGCTGTTTTTT,CSAKRGPNTGELFF,TRBV20-1,14,TRBD2,TRBJ2-2,-
TGTGCCAGTAGTCTCGGGCTCCCTACAGATACGCAGTATTTT,CASSLGLPTDTQYF,TRBV19,14,-,TRBJ2-3,many
TGTGCCAGCAGCCAAGTGGCAGGGAAGGGCACTGAAGCTTTCTTT,CASSQVAGKGTEAFF,TRBV3-1,15,-,TRBJ1-1,-
TGTGCCAGCAGCCAAGATCACTTCTGGCGGGGGAAGATAGATACGCAGTATTTT,CASSQDHFWRGKIDTQYF,TRBV4-2,18,TRBD2,TRBJ2-3,-
TGTGCCAGCAGCCTGAACCGATACGAGCAGTACTTC,CASSLNRYEQYF,TRBV3-1,12,-,TRBJ2-7,-
TGTGCCAGCAGTTTGGATAGGGGGGACGAGCAGTACTTC,CASSLDRGDEQYF,TRBV12-3/TRBV12-4,13,-,TRBJ2-7,few
TGCAGCGTTGTAGGGGGCACGGATGGCTACACCTTC,CSVVGGTDGYTF,TRBV29-1,12,TRBD1,TRBJ1-2,-
TGCGCCAGCAGCCAAAAGAGGGAGCCGACAGCATACAATGAGCAGTTCTTC,CASSQKREPTAYNEQFF,TRBV4-3,17,-,TRBJ2-1,-
TGTGCCAGCAGCCAAGGGGACCTCCATGAGCAGTTCTTC,CASSQGDLHEQFF,TRBV4-2,13,-,TRBJ2-1,few
TGTGCCAGCAGCTTGGCCGGGTCTACCCGAACGAACACCGGGGAGCTGTTTTTT,CASSLAGSTRTNTGELFF,TRBV5-4,18,-,TRBJ2-2,few
TGCAGTGCCATCGGTGGGGGGCCTAGCCCACTCTTC,CSAIGGGPSPLF,TRBV20-1,12,-,TRBJ2-1,few
TGTGCCAGCAGCCAAGTGGCAGGGGGCGTCTATGGCTACACCTTC,CASSQVAGGVYGYTF,TRBV14,15,TRBD1,TRBJ1-2,-
TGTGCCAGCAGCCTCCGTGGAACCCAAGAGACCCAGTACTTC,CASSLRGTQETQYF,TRBV3-1,14,-,TRBJ2-5,many
TGTGCCAGTAGATCGGGACAGGGTGTTGGCTACACCTTC,CASRSGQGVGYTF,TRBV19,13,TRBD1,TRBJ1-2,many
TGTGCCAGCAGCCCCTTACTAGCGTTCTCCGGGGAGCTGTTTTTT,CASSPLLAFSGELFF,TRBV6-2/TRBV6-3,15,TRBD2,TRBJ2-2,-
TGTGCCAGCAGCCCCTTGTTCGATACGCAGTATTTT,CASSPLFDTQYF,TRBV7-9,12,-,TRBJ2-3,few
TGTGCCAGCAGCTTAGGCTCGGGGGAAAACATTCAGTACTTC,CASSLGSGENIQYF,TRBV7-3,14,-,TRBJ2-4,-
TGTGCCTGGAGTAACAGTGAAAAACTGTTTTTT,CAWSNSEKLFF,TRBV30,11,-,TRBJ1-4,few
TGCGCCAGCAGCTTGGTGGCAGGGGATGGCTACACCTTC,CASSLVAGDGYTF,TRBV5-1,13,-,TRBJ1-2,many
TGTGCCAGCAGAGAAGACGGAACCTACGAGCAGTACTTC,CASREDGTYEQYF,TRBV6-5,13,-,TRBJ2-7,many
TGCGCCAGCAGCTTTACTCCGGGACAAGGAGGGAAACTGTTTTTT,CASSFTPGQGGKLFF,TRBV5-1,15,-,TRBJ1-4,-